A single sample gave rise to the 22 T cell receptor beta chains below, sequenced in a study of T cell repertoires in cytomegalovirus infection. TCRdb reprocessed the reads via MiXCR and lists one record per CDR3 protein. Of roughly 150,000 distinct CDR3 sequences in the sample, 15% to 20% were seen once. Sequencing used CD8+ T cells from PBMCs. The receptors come from a human donor in good health (CMV status not recorded). Some clones in this sample may be carry-over from other donors' samples.

This rearrangement joins TRBV20-1 to TRBJ2-7; no firm D call. The germline V and J ends were trimmed by 0 bases and 0 bases, with 15 bases remaining between them. This CDR3 comprises 16 residues. Germline-derived CDR1 and CDR2 are DFQATT and SNEGSKA (reference sequence). The DNA for the CDR3 is TGCAGTGCTAGAGATCAAAAAGTCCACTACTCCTACGAGCAGTACTTC. It translates to CSARDQKVHYSYEQYF.

Only a few counts were recorded for this clonotype. The gene calls are TRBV19 and TRBJ2-7, with TRBD1 matching over 7 bases. Trimming took 4 bases from V and 6 from J; bases not matched to a gene: 12. Germline V gene lookup returns CDR1 LNHDA and CDR2 SQIVND (reference sequence). The length of the CDR3 is 15 residues. CDR3 residues: CASSTTGTAFFEQYF. The CDR3 region has the DNA TGTGCCAGTAGTACCACCGGGACAGCTTTTTTCGAGCAGTACTTC.

DNA for the CDR3: TGTGCCAGCAGGAGGGGAAGGACTGAAGCTTTCTTT. It codes for CASRRGRTEAFF. The chain is built from TRBV12-3 or TRBV12-4 and TRBJ1-1, with TRBD1 as a possible D gene (5 bases). V was trimmed by 6 bases and J by 5 bases, leaving 10 bases between them. CDR3 size: 12 residues.

The chain is built from TRBV28 and TRBJ2-7; D gene unclear. V was cut by 1 base and J by 1 base, with 5 bases left in between. Germline CDR1 is MDHEN and CDR2 is SYDVKM. This CDR3 contains 13 residues. CDR3 sequence reads: CASSLLQSYEQYF. The CDR3 coding sequence is TGTGCCAGCAGTTTATTACAATCCTACGAGCAGTACTTC.

V usage is TRBV15 and J usage is TRBJ2-7; 11 bases are shared with TRBD1. There are 14 residues in the CDR3. The V segment lost 5 bases and the J segment 2 bases; nucleotides outside the gene matches: 2. CDR1 is LNHNV and CDR2 is YYDKDF in the germline V gene (reference sequence). The CDR3 reads CATSEGQGAYEQYF. The CDR3 nucleotides read TGTGCCACCAGCGAGGGACAGGGGGCCTACGAGCAGTACTTC. Combining the CDR3 with reference TRBV15 and TRBJ2-7 gives the whole variable domain DAMVIQNPRYQVTQFGKPVTLSCSQTLNHNVMYWYQQKSSQAPKLLFHYYDKDFNNEADTPDNFQSRRPNTSFCFLDIRSPGLGDTAMYLCATSEGQGAYEQYFGPGTRLTVT.

The V call is TRBV7-8, the J call TRBJ2-3, with 8 positions matching TRBD2. The V segment lost 4 bases and the J segment 1 base; nucleotides outside the gene matches: 7. From germline, CDR1 is SGHVS and CDR2 FQNEAQ. CDR3 length equals 16 residues. The CDR3 nucleotides are TGTGCCAGCAGCTCGGGACCCGGGGGGGGCACAGATACGCAGTATTTT. Its protein product is CASSSGPGGGTDTQYF.

This clonotype was seen ten or more times. The rearrangement joins TRBV6-2 or TRBV6-3 to TRBJ2-6; D is unresolved. The CDR3 contains 15 residues. The germline V gene encodes CDR1 MNHEY and CDR2 SVGEGT. V was shortened by 3 bases and J by 0 bases, with 6 bases between the two germline ends. CDR3 coding DNA: TGTGCCAGCAGTTATCTGCACTCTGGGGCCAACGTCCTGACTTTC. Its translation: CASSYLHSGANVLTF.

The chain joins TRBV24-1 to TRBJ2-6, with D possibly TRBD2 on 5 matching bases. The germline CDR1 and CDR2 sequences are KGHDR and SFDVKD. V lost 9 bases to trimming and J lost 1 base, with 15 bases between them. This CDR3 is 16 amino acids long. The CDR3 sequence is CATHPGKRSGANVLTF. For the CDR3, the DNA is TGTGCCACCCACCCGGGGAAACGATCTGGGGCCAACGTCCTGACTTTC.

This chain uses TRBV11-2 with TRBJ2-7, with 10 bases fitting TRBD2. The CDR3 covers 14 residues. CDR1 and CDR2 from the germline V gene are SGHAT and FQNNGV. J lost 5 bases, V lost 1 base, and 2 bases had no gene match. The CDR3 DNA is TGTGCCAGCAGCTTAGGAGGGACTAGCGACGAGCAGTACTTC. This gives the protein CASSLGGTSDEQYF.

There are a few counts of this clonotype. The J gene is TRBJ1-2, the V gene TRBV25-1, with D possibly matching TRBD1 (5 bases). The CDR3 runs 13 residues. V lost 8 bases, J lost 4 bases, and 14 bases lay in between. The germline V gene has CDR1 MGHDK and CDR2 SYGVNS. The CDR3 nucleotides are TGTGCCAGCCGTTCCCGGGACGCCTATGGCTACACCTTC. Translating gives CASRSRDAYGYTF.

This clonotype was observed a few times. The rearrangement uses TRBV6-2 or TRBV6-3 and TRBJ1-1; no clear D. Trimming took 8 bases from V and 4 from J, leaving 5 bases between them. The CDR3 has 10 amino acids. CDR1 MNHEY and CDR2 SVGEGT come from the germline V gene. The CDR3 nucleotides are TGTGCCAGCTCGGCCACTGAAGCTTTCTTT. Amino acid sequence: CASSATEAFF.

This clonotype has just a few counts. The J gene is TRBJ1-4, the V gene TRBV4-2; D gene uncertain. This CDR3 comprises 15 residues. V gave up 1 base and J gave up 8 bases, with 14 bases separating them. Per the germline V gene, CDR1 is LGHNA and CDR2 is YNFKEQ. The DNA of the CDR3 is TGTGCCAGCAGCCAAGTTCGGTCCCGGCGGGAAAAACTGTTTTTT. Amino acids: CASSQVRSRREKLFF.

This clonotype was seen a single time. Written as DNA, the CDR3 is TGTGCCAGCAGCTCGGAAGGGGAGGACGAGCAGTACTTC. It translates to CASSSEGEDEQYF. The V gene is TRBV7-6, the J gene TRBJ2-7; tentatively, D is TRBD2 (6 bases). This CDR3 region has 13 residues. CDR1 and CDR2 (germline): SGHVS, FNYEAQ. Trimming stripped 4 bases from V and 5 bases from J, with 12 bases between.

This clonotype was observed a few times. The chain joins TRBV20-1 to TRBJ2-7, with 7 bases identical to TRBD1. Germline assignment: CDR1 DFQATT and CDR2 SNEGSKA (reference sequence). CDR3 length equals 14 residues. The ends lost 6 bases at V and 0 bases at J; junction bases unmatched: 8. The chain's CDR3 is CSAIDRDSSYEQYF. The CDR3 nucleotides are TGCAGTGCAATCGACCGGGACAGCTCCTACGAGCAGTACTTC.

This clonotype was counted between two and nine times. The rearrangement uses TRBV29-1 and TRBJ2-1; unclear D gene. With 3 bases removed from V and 8 bases from J, the gap between germline ends came to 20 bases. The CDR3 totals 15 residues. Germline CDR1 reads SQVTM; CDR2 reads ANQGSEA. DNA of the CDR3: TGCAGCGTTGAGGTGGCTAGGGCAGGAATCGATGAGCAGTTCTTC. Its protein is CSVEVARAGIDEQFF.

This clonotype was recorded many times. The chain combines TRBV6-1 with TRBJ2-4, with D possibly being TRBD1 (5 bases). Per the germline V gene, CDR1 is MNHNS and CDR2 is SASEGT. This CDR3 spans 12 amino acids. V lost 10 bases and J lost 7, with 14 bases in between. CDR3 in DNA: TGTGCCACCTGGACATATACCAACATTCAGTACTTC. Translating gives CATWTYTNIQYF.

This clonotype was seen ten or more times. V and J are TRBV6-6 and TRBJ2-1, with TRBD2 identical over 12 bases. The CDR3 loop spans 15 amino acids. V lost 7 bases and J lost 3; bases outside the gene matches: 4. CDR1 is MNHNY and CDR2 is SVGAGI in the germline V gene (reference sequence). The CDR3 is CASTPLAGGYNEQFF. The CDR3 coding sequence is TGTGCCAGCACTCCACTAGCGGGAGGCTACAATGAGCAGTTCTTC.

This chain uses TRBV20-1 with TRBJ2-5, with no clear D. Germline assignment: CDR1 DFQATT and CDR2 SNEGSKA (reference sequence). This CDR3 region has 12 residues. V lost 5 bases and J 1 base, leaving 8 bases between the germline ends. CDR3 nucleotide sequence: TGCAGTGCTGGCTACCCCCAAGAGACCCAGTACTTC. It specifies CSAGYPQETQYF.

The rearrangement links TRBV6-2 or TRBV6-3 to TRBJ1-6, with D possibly matching TRBD1 (6 bases). This CDR3 has 15 amino acids. V was pared by 2 bases and J by 7 bases, with 12 bases between. The germline CDR1 and CDR2 sequences are MNHEY and SVGEGT. CDR3 sequence: CASSYAPGENSPLHF. In nucleotides, the CDR3 is TGTGCCAGCAGTTACGCGCCAGGGGAGAATTCACCCCTCCACTTT.

This clonotype occurred a few times. The CDR3 carries no conserved terminal phenylalanine or tryptophan, so it likely arises from a read error. Here the CDR3 DNA reads TGTGCCAGCAGCTTAGTCGGGATTACCACTATACAGAACACTGAAGCTTTCTCT. It encodes CASSLVGITTIQNTEAFS. This chain uses TRBV7-8 with TRBJ1-1, with no clear D. The CDR3 is 18 residues long. The V gene lost 1 base and the J gene lost 1 base, with 19 bases spanning the gap. Germline V gene sequence: CDR1 SGHVS, CDR2 FQNEAQ.

This clonotype has a handful of counts. The V and J genes are TRBV5-1 and TRBJ1-2; D is possibly TRBD1 (6 bases). This CDR3 spans 12 amino acids. Germline V CDR1 and CDR2: SGHRS, YFSETQ. Trimming pared 2 bases from V and 6 bases from J, leaving 8 bases between. CDR3 sequence reads: CASSFGDNGYTF. CDR3 DNA sequence: TGCGCCAGCAGCTTTGGGGACAATGGCTACACCTTC.

The J gene is TRBJ2-2, the V gene TRBV29-1, with TRBD1 matching 8 bases. Germline CDR1 is SQVTM and CDR2 is ANQGSEA. The V segment lost 6 bases and the J segment 6 bases; nucleotides outside the gene matches: 15. There are 16 residues in the CDR3. The CDR3 here is CSVSPLDRGLPGELFF. DNA of the CDR3: TGCAGCGTCAGCCCCCTCGACAGGGGACTGCCCGGGGAGCTGTTTTTT.